Listed below are T cell receptor beta chains from one sample, sequenced in a study of OX40 agonist ivuxolimab in advanced cancers. The data were produced by immunoSEQ multiplex PCR, yet TCRdb's version contains in-frame clones alone and is incomplete. Counted here are around 60,000 clones, about 90% occurring once; the ten biggest clones make up approximately 25%. Sequencing used CD4+ or CD8+ T cells sorted from blood, obtained in a trial of the OX40 agonist ivuxolimab. These receptors all stem from an adult with an advanced solid tumor such as melanoma, head and neck, liver or kidney cancer. The CDR3 runs from the conserved cysteine through the conserved F or W. A D gene is named only where the DNA matches it firmly. The size of a clone is reported for some rows only, either as once, few or many, or as a class for expanded clones.

14	.	TRBD1	TRBV12-5	TRBJ1-3	TGTGCTATTAGGACAGGGGGCACTGGAAACACCATATATTTT	CAIRTGGTGNTIYF
15	.	TRBD2	TRBV27	TRBJ2-7	TGTGCCAGCAGTGTAGCGGGGGATAGCTCCTACGAGCAGTACTTC	CASSVAGDSSYEQYF
11	once	TRBD2	TRBV7-8	TRBJ2-1	TGTGCCAGCAGCCTAGCGGTAGAGCTATTCTTC	CASSLAVELFF
17	.	.	TRBV7-3	TRBJ2-7	TGTGCCAGACTAGGCGCTAGTCGGGGGGCGAGGTCCTACGAGCAGTACTTC	CARLGASRGARSYEQYF
11	.	.	TRBV29-1	TRBJ1-1	TGCAGCGGGGATGAGGGAACTGAAGCTTTCTTT	CSGDEGTEAFF
16	.	TRBD1	TRBV7-9	TRBJ2-5	TGTGCCAGCAGCTCAGGGACAGTTGAAGCACAAGAGACCCAGTACTTC	CASSSGTVEAQETQYF
14	.	.	TRBV11-2	TRBJ1-4	TGTGCCAGCAGCTTAGTCGGAGTTAGGGAAAAACTGTTTTTT	CASSLVGVREKLFF
15	.	TRBD1	TRBV27	TRBJ1-6	TGTGCCAGCAGTTTTAAGGGGGCAGTTAATTCACCCCTCCACTTT	CASSFKGAVNSPLHF
14	.	TRBD1	TRBV6-5	TRBJ2-7	TGTGCCAGCAGTCGACAGGGCTTGGCCTACGAGCAGTACTTC	CASSRQGLAYEQYF
14	.	TRBD2	TRBV9	TRBJ2-7	TGTGCCAGCAGCGTAGGCGGGAGTACCTACGAGCAGTACTTC	CASSVGGSTYEQYF
15	.	.	TRBV9	TRBJ1-2	TGTGCCAGCAGCGTAGAGTTAGCAGGGGCCCATGGCTACACCTTC	CASSVELAGAHGYTF
14	.	.	TRBV6-6	TRBJ2-7	TGTGCCAGCAGTGAGTCTCCGGGGAAATACGAGCAGTACTTC	CASSESPGKYEQYF
13	.	.	TRBV30	TRBJ2-3	TGTGCCTGGACGGGCCCTAGCACAGATACGCAGTATTTT	CAWTGPSTDTQYF
12	.	.	TRBV29-1	TRBJ2-1	TGCAGCGTTGAAGACTACTACAATGAGCAGTTCTTC	CSVEDYYNEQFF
15	.	TRBD1	TRBV19	TRBJ1-5	TGTGCCAGTATAGAGGGACAGGGGGTGGATCAGCCCCAGCATTTT	CASIEGQGVDQPQHF
12	.	.	TRBV19	TRBJ2-7	TGTGCCAGTAGGACGGGAGCCTACGAGCAGTACTTC	CASRTGAYEQYF
14	.	TRBD1	TRBV11-2	TRBJ2-5	TGTGCCAGCAGGCAGACACAGGGGCAAGAGACCCAGTACTTC	CASRQTQGQETQYF
15	.	TRBD2	TRBV9	TRBJ2-2	TGTGCCAGCAGCGTGGTAGCGGGAGGGCCCGGGGAGCTGTTTTTT	CASSVVAGGPGELFF
11	.	.	TRBV29-1	TRBJ1-2	TGCAGCACCTATAGGGTGAATGGCTACACCTTC	CSTYRVNGYTF
16	once	TRBD1	TRBV4-1	TRBJ1-5	TGCGCCAGCAGCCAAGTCTTCGGGACAGCAAATCAGCCCCAGCATTTT	CASSQVFGTANQPQHF
15	once	TRBD1	TRBV27	TRBJ2-7	TGTGCCAGCAGGTCGGGACAGGGGGTTTCCCACGAGCAGTACTTC	CASRSGQGVSHEQYF
13	.	.	TRBV28	TRBJ1-5	TGTGCCAGCAGTTTAATGGGGATTCAGCCCCAGCATTTT	CASSLMGIQPQHF
15	.	TRBD2	TRBV2	TRBJ2-4	TGTGCCAGCAGTGACACTAGCGGGATGGAAAACATTCAGTACTTC	CASSDTSGMENIQYF
16	.	.	TRBV27	TRBJ2-3	TGTGCCAGCAGTTTAAAATCCGGAGGGGGCGCCGATACGCAGTATTTT	CASSLKSGGGADTQYF
16	.	.	TRBV28	TRBJ1-1	TGTGCCAGCAGTTCCCGGGACCAAGGGAGGAACACTGAAGCTTTCTTT	CASSSRDQGRNTEAFF
15	.	.	TRBV7-9	TRBJ2-7	TGTGCCAGCAGCTCAACATTACAGGCCATTTACGAGCAGTACTTC	CASSSTLQAIYEQYF
13	.	.	TRBV10-1	TRBJ1-1	TGCGCCAGCAGCGTGGGACCGAGGACTGAAGCTTTCTTT	CASSVGPRTEAFF
15	.	.	TRBV7-7	TRBJ2-7	TGTGCTAGCAGCTACCCGGGACACACTATCTACGAGCAGTACTTC	CASSYPGHTIYEQYF
15	.	TRBD2	TRBV2	TRBJ2-7	TGTGCCAGCAGAACCGATAGCGGGAGTTTAAACGAGCAGTACTTC	CASRTDSGSLNEQYF
14	.	.	TRBV4-1	TRBJ2-1	TGCGCCAGCAGCCCATGGAGCGCTAGCAATGAGCAGTTCTTC	CASSPWSASNEQFF
19	.	TRBD2	TRBV2	TRBJ2-7	TGTGCCAGCCTGAATAGGACTAGCGGGGGCTACCAGAGCTCCTACGAGCAGTACTTC	CASLNRTSGGYQSSYEQYF
16	.	TRBD1	TRBV5-1	TRBJ1-1	TGCGCCAGCAGCTTGGGACAGGGGCGTACCTACACTGAAGCTTTCTTT	CASSLGQGRTYTEAFF
16	.	.	TRBV28	TRBJ2-2	TGTGCCAGCAGTTTCCGTGGGGAGGTGAACACCGGGGAGCTGTTTTTT	CASSFRGEVNTGELFF
16	once	.	TRBV7-3	TRBJ2-5	TGTGCCAGCAGCCTAGGCGAGCGCGGAGTGGGAGAGACCCAGTACTTC	CASSLGERGVGETQYF
14	once	TRBD1	TRBV7-2	TRBJ2-1	TGTGCCAGCAGCGACACAGGGGACTACAATGAGCAGTTCTTC	CASSDTGDYNEQFF
15	.	.	TRBV27	TRBJ2-1	TGTGCCAGCATGGGGCGGCGGAAGGGGCTCAATGAGCAGTTCTTC	CASMGRRKGLNEQFF